Listed here are 17 T cell receptor beta chains from one sample, sequenced in a study of T cell responses to AZD1222 COVID-19 vaccine. The protocol was immunoSEQ multiplex PCR, while the TCRdb copy is restricted to in-frame clones and leaves out a portion. The sample carries 100,000 to 150,000 clones, 90% recorded once. The sample in question was peripheral blood, obtained on day 0 of MenACWY control vaccination. The receptor set was obtained from an adult in good health.

The gene calls are TRBV5-1 and TRBJ2-1, with TRBD1 matching 7 bases. V lost 0 bases, J lost 0 bases, and 0 bases stayed unmatched. This CDR3 region has 15 residues. Per the germline V gene, CDR1 is SGHRS and CDR2 is YFSETQ. Here the CDR3 DNA reads TGCGCCAGCAGCTTGGGACAGGGCTCCTACAATGAGCAGTTCTTC. It is translated as CASSLGQGSYNEQFF.

The chain is built from TRBV2 and TRBJ1-2; 10 bases agree with TRBD1. The CDR3 has 14 residues. Trimming removed 6 bases from V and 8 bases from J; junction bases left unmatched: 9. Germline lookup yields CDR1 SNHLY and CDR2 FYNNEI. The CDR3 nucleotides read TGTGCCAGCAGAAGACAGGGGGCGTCTTCGGGCTACACCTTC. Protein sequence: CASRRQGASSGYTF.

The chain joins TRBV3-1 (or the pseudogene TRBV3-2) to TRBJ1-3; 12 bases match TRBD1. The CDR3 loop spans 18 amino acids. Germline-derived CDR1 and CDR2 are LGHDT and YNNKEL (reference sequence). V dropped 2 bases and J dropped 4; count of bases not matched to a gene: 9. In DNA, the CDR3 is TGTGCCAGCAGCCAATTTGGATGGGACAGGGGGCAAGGAAACACCATATATTTT. Its protein is CASSQFGWDRGQGNTIYF.

The chain uses TRBV6-5 and TRBJ1-3; no definite D call. This CDR3 has 15 residues. CDR1 is MNHEY, CDR2 SVGAGI, per germline. V was pared by 4 bases and J by 0 bases, with 10 bases between. The CDR3 DNA sequence: TGTGCCAGCAGTTTCGACGGCGCCTCTGGAAACACCATATATTTT. It codes for CASSFDGASGNTIYF.

This chain uses TRBV23-1 with TRBJ2-1; TRBD2 aligns across 9 bases. Being an ORF, TRBV23-1 has a function that is uncertain. V dropped 9 bases and J dropped 6; count of bases not matched to a gene: 3. This CDR3 has 12 amino acids. CDR3 sequence (DNA): TGCGCCAGGACTAGCGGTTCCAATGAGCAGTTCTTC. The encoded protein is CARTSGSNEQFF.

V gene TRBV28 combines with J gene TRBJ1-4, with 10 bases fitting TRBD1. The CDR3 loop spans 15 amino acids. V shed 5 bases, J shed 6 bases, and the junction held 6 bases outside the gene matches. The germline CDR1 and CDR2 sequences are MDHEN and SYDVKM. This chain's CDR3 is CASSPGTGAYEKLFF. CDR3 nucleotide sequence: TGTGCCAGCAGTCCTGGGACAGGGGCTTATGAAAAACTGTTTTTT.

The chain joins TRBV27 to TRBJ2-7; 9 bases fit TRBD1. Germline values: CDR1 MNHEY, CDR2 SMNVEV (reference sequence). This CDR3 region has 13 residues. With V trimmed by 3 bases and J by 4 bases, 1 base remained unmatched. The DNA for the CDR3 is TGTGCCAGCAGTTTTGGGACAGGGTACGAGCAGTACGTC. Its translation is CASSFGTGYEQYV.

The chain combines TRBV19 with TRBJ1-1; D not resolved. The V end was cut by 3 bases, the J end by 1 base, with 15 bases between. The CDR3 spans 16 residues. The germline V gene has CDR1 LNHDA and CDR2 SQIVND (reference sequence). The CDR3 is CASSILFPSRNTEAFF. The CDR3 DNA is TGTGCCAGTAGTATTTTATTTCCCAGTAGGAACACTGAAGCTTTCTTT.

The chain carries TRBV7-9 and TRBJ2-5, with 10 bases matching TRBD2. V lost 1 base to trimming and J lost 4 bases; unmatched junction nucleotides: 3. Germline lookup yields CDR1 SEHNR and CDR2 FQNEAQ (reference sequence). The CDR3 consists of 15 residues. The CDR3 region has the DNA TGTGCCAGCAGCTTAGAAGCGGGGGGGCCAGAGACCCAGTACTTC. Translated, it gives CASSLEAGGPETQYF.

The genes are TRBV27 and TRBJ1-5; D remains ambiguous. Trimming cost V 5 bases and J 4 bases, with 15 bases left between them. Per germline, CDR1 MNHEY and CDR2 SMNVEV (reference sequence). The CDR3 has 15 residues. The CDR3: CASSPGEGTNQPQHF. The CDR3 nucleotides are TGTGCCAGCAGTCCGGGTGAGGGAACAAATCAGCCCCAGCATTTT.

The rearrangement uses TRBV29-1 and TRBJ1-3; possible D gene TRBD1, 5 bases. The CDR3 totals 16 residues. Between the trimmed V and J ends, which lost 1 base and 0 bases, there was a span of 13 bases. The germline gives CDR1 SQVTM, CDR2 ANQGSEA. The CDR3 loop reads CSVEVWGSNSGNTIYF. The DNA of the CDR3 is TGCAGCGTTGAAGTTTGGGGGTCCAACTCTGGAAACACCATATATTTT. The full variable domain, completed using reference TRBV29-1 and TRBJ1-3, is SAVISQKPSRDICQRGTSLTIQCQVDSQVTMMFWYRQQPGQSLTLIATANQGSEATYESGFVIDKFPISRPNLTFSTLTVSNMSPEDSSIYLCSVEVWGSNSGNTIYFGEGSWLTVV.

The chain carries TRBV19 and TRBJ1-5; possibly TRBD1 for D (5 bases). Germline CDR1 is LNHDA and CDR2 is SQIVND (reference sequence). This CDR3 spans 15 amino acids. Trimming shortened V by 8 bases and J by 0 bases, and 14 bases separated the two germline ends. The CDR3 is CASEGPDYSNQPQHF. In nucleotides, the CDR3 is TGTGCCAGTGAGGGGCCAGATTATAGCAATCAGCCCCAGCATTTT.

This chain connects TRBV7-9 to TRBJ2-6; D might be TRBD1 or TRBD2, each matching 7 bases. The CDR3 loop spans 17 amino acids. Trimming removed 7 bases from V and 1 base from J, with 17 bases in between. The germline gives CDR1 SEHNR, CDR2 FQNEAQ (reference sequence). In DNA, the CDR3 is TGTGCCAGCACCCCCGGGGGGACAGATTCTGGGGCCAACGTCCTGACTTTC. Protein: CASTPGGTDSGANVLTF.

This clone was found once. The V and J genes are TRBV12-5 and TRBJ2-7; D possibly corresponds to TRBD1 (6 bases). CDR3 length: 15 amino acids. Trimming shortened V by 2 bases and J by 3 bases, and 14 bases separated the two germline ends. Germline V CDR1 and CDR2: LGHNT, FRNRAP. CDR3 coding DNA: TGTGCTAGTGGTTTGTGCCAGGGGCCCCACTACGAGCAGTACGTC. As protein: CASGLCQGPHYEQYV.

V and J are TRBV7-2 and TRBJ2-1, with 14 nucleotides matching TRBD2. CDR1 is SGHTA, CDR2 FQGNSA, per germline. The ends lost 4 bases at V and 6 bases at J; junction bases unmatched: 8. This CDR3 comprises 17 residues. Written as DNA, the CDR3 is TGTGCCAGCAGCTCGGGGTGGGGACTAGCGGGAGTCAATGAGCAGTTCTTC. Its protein is CASSSGWGLAGVNEQFF.

This clone was observed a single time. The chain couples TRBV14 to TRBJ2-1, with TRBD2 matching 9 bases. The trim removed 1 base at V and 4 bases at J, leaving 2 bases unmatched. The CDR3 spans 15 residues. CDR1 is SGHDN and CDR2 is FVKESK in the germline V gene. CDR3 loop: CASSQASGKYNEQFF. In DNA form, the CDR3 reads TGTGCCAGCAGCCAAGCTAGCGGGAAATACAATGAGCAGTTCTTC.

This chain uses TRBV2 with TRBJ2-2, with D perhaps TRBD1 (6 bases). This CDR3 is 14 amino acids long. V was clipped by 9 bases and J by 5 bases, with 16 bases between them. Per germline, CDR1 SNHLY and CDR2 FYNNEI. As DNA, the CDR3 is TGTGCCAGTCAAGGACAGAGGAGTACCGGGGAGCTGTTTTTT. This sequence encodes CASQGQRSTGELFF. The variable domain in full, with the rest retrieved from reference TRBV2 and TRBJ2-2, is EPEVTQTPSHQVTQMGQEVILRCVPISNHLYFYWYRQILGQKVEFLVSFYNNEISEKSEIFDDQFSVERPDGSNFTLKIRSTKLEDSAMYFCASQGQRSTGELFFGEGSRLTVL.